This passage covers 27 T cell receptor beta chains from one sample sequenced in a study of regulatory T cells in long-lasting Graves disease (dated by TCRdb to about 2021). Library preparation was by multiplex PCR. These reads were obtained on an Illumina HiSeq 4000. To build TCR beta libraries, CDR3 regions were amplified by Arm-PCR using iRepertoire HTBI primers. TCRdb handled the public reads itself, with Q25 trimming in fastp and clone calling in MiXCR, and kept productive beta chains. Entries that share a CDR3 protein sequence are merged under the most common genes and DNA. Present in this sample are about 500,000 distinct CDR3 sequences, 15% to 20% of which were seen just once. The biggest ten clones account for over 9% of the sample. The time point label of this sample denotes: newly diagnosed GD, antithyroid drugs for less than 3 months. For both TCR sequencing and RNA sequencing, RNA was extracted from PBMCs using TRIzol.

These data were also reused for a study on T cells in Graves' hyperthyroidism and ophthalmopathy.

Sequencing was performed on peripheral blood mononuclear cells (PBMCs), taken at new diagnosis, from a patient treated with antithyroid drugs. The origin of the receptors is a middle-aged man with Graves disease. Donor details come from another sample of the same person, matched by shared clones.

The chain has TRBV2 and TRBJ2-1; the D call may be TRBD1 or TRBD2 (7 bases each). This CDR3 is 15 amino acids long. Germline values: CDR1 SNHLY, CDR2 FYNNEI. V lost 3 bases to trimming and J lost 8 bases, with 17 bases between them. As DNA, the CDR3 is TGTGCCAGCAGTGATGGGCAGGGGAGGGGGCATGAGCAGTTCTTC. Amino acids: CASSDGQGRGHEQFF.

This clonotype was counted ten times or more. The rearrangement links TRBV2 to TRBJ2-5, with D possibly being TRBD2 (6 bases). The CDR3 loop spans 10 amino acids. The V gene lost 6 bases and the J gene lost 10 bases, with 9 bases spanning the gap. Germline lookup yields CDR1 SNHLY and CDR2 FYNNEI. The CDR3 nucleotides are TGTGCCAGCAGGGGGACTTACCAGTACTTC. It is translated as CASRGTYQYF.

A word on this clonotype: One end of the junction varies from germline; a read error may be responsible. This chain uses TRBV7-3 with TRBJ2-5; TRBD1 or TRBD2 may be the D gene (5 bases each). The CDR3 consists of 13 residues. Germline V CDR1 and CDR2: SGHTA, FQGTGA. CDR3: CASSFGDHETQYF. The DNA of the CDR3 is TGTGCCAGCAGCTTTGGGGACCATGAGACCCAGTACTTC.

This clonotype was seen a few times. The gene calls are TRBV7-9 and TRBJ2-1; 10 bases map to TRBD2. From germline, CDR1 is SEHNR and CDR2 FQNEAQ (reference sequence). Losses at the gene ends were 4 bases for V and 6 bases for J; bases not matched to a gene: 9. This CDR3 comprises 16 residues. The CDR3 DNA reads TGTGCCAGCAGCTCCAGCGGGAGGGCCAGGGGCAATGAGCAGTTCTTC. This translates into CASSSSGRARGNEQFF.

The DNA of the CDR3 is TGCAGTGCTAGCGGGGGGGGGAACAGAGAGACCCAGTACTTC. Its translation: CSASGGGNRETQYF. V and J are TRBV20-1 and TRBJ2-5; TRBD2 matches at 8 bases. There are 14 residues in the CDR3. Germline V gives CDR1 DFQATT, CDR2 SNEGSKA (reference sequence). V was clipped by 3 bases and J by 4 bases; unmatched bases: 7.

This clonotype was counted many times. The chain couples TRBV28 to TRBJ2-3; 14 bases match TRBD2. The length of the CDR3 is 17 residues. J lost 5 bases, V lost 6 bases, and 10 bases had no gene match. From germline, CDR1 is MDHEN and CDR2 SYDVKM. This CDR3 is CASSRLAGGPVGDTQYF. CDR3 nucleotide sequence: TGTGCCAGCAGCCGACTAGCGGGAGGGCCTGTAGGAGATACGCAGTATTTT.

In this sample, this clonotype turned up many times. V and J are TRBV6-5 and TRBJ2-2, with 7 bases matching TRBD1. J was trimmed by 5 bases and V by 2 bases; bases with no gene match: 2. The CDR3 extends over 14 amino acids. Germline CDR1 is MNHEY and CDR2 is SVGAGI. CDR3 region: CASSYGRGTGELFF. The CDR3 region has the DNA TGTGCCAGCAGTTACGGCAGGGGGACCGGGGAGCTGTTTTTT.

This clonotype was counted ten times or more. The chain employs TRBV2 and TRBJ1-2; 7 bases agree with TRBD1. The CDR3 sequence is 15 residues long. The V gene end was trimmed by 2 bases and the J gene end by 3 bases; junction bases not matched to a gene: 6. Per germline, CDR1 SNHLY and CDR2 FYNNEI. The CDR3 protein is CASSETTGFDYGYTF. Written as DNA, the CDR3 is TGTGCCAGCAGTGAAACGACAGGGTTTGACTATGGCTACACCTTC.

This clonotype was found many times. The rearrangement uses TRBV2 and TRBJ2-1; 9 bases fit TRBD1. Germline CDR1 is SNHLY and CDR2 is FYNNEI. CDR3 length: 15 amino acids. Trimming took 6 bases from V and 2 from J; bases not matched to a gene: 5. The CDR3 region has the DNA TGTGCCAGCAGAAGGGGGACAGGGCCCTACAATGAGCAGTTCTTC. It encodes CASRRGTGPYNEQFF.

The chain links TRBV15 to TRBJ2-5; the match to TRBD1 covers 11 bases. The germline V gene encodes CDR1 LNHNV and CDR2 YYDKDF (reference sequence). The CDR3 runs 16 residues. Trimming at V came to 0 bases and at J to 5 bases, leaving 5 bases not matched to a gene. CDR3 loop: CATSRERGTGGETQYF. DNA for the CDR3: TGTGCCACCAGCAGAGAGAGAGGGACAGGGGGGGAGACCCAGTACTTC.

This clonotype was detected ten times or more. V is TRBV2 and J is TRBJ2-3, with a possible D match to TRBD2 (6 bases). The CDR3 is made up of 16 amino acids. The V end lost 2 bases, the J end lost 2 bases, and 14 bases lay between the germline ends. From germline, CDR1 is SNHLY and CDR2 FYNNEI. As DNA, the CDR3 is TGTGCCAGCAGTGAAAGCGGACTACTACTCACAGATACGCAGTATTTT. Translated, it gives CASSESGLLLTDTQYF.

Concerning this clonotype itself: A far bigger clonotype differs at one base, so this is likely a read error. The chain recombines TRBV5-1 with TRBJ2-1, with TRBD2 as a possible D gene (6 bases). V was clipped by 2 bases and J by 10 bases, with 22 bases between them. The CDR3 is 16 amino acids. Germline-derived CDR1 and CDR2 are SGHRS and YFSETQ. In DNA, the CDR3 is TGCGCCAGCAGCTTCCGCATCACCACTAGCCTCTACGAGCAGTTCTTC. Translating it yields CASSFRITTSLYEQFF. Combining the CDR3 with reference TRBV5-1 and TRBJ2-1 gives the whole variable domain KAGVTQTPRYLIKTRGQQVTLSCSPISGHRSVSWYQQTPGQGLQFLFEYFSETQRNKGNFPGRFSGRQFSNSRSEMNVSTLELGDSALYLCASSFRITTSLYEQFFGPGTRLTVL.

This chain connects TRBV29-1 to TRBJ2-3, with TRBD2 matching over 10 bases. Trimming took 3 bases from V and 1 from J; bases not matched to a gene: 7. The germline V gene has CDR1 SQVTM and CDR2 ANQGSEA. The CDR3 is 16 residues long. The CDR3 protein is CSVDSSGGGGTDTQYF. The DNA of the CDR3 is TGCAGCGTTGACTCTAGCGGGGGAGGGGGCACAGATACGCAGTATTTT.

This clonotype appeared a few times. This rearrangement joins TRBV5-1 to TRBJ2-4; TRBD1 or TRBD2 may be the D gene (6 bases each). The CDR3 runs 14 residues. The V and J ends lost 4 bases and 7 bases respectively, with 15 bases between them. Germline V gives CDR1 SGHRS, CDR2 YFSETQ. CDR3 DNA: TGCGCCAGCAGCCTAACGTCGGGGGCTAACATTCAGTACTTC. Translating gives CASSLTSGANIQYF.

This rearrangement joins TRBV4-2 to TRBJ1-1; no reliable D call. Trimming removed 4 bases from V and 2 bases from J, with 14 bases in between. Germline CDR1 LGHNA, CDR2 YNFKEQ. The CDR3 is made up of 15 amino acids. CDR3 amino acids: CASSRIVAENTEAFF. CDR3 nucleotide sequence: TGTGCCAGCAGCCGTATTGTAGCAGAAAACACTGAAGCTTTCTTT.

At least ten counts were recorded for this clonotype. As DNA, the CDR3 is TGTGCCAGCAGGACCCCGGGCTACAACTACGAGCAGTACTTC. Translated, it gives CASRTPGYNYEQYF. The chain combines TRBV28 with TRBJ2-7; no firm D call. Germline V gene data show CDR1 as MDHEN and CDR2 as SYDVKM. CDR3 length: 14 residues. V lost 6 bases to trimming and J lost 3 bases, with 15 bases between them.

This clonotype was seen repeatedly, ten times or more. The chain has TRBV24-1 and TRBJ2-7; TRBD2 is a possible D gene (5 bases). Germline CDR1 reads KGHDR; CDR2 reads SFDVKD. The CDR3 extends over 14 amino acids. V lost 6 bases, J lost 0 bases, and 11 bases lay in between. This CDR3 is CATSRGKSSYEQYF. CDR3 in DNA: TGTGCCACCAGTCGAGGGAAATCCTCCTACGAGCAGTACTTC.

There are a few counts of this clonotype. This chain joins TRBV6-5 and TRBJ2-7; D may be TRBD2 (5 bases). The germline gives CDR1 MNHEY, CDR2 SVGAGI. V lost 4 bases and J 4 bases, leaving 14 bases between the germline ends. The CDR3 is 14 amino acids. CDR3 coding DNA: TGTGCCAGCAGTTTTCGACGGGGATCTTACGAGCAGTACTTC. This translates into CASSFRRGSYEQYF.

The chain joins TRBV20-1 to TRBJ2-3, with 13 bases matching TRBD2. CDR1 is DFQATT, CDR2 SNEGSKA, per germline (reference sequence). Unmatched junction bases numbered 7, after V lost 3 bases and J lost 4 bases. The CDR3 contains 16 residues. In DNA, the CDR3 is TGCAGTGCTAGCCTGGGACTAGCGGGATCCTCAGATACGCAGTATTTT. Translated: CSASLGLAGSSDTQYF.

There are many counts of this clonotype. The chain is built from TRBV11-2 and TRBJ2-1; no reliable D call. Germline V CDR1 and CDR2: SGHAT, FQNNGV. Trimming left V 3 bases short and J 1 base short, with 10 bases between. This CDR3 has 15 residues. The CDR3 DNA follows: TGTGCCAGCAGCTTGTGGGGTAGGTCCTACAATGAGCAGTTCTTC. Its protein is CASSLWGRSYNEQFF.

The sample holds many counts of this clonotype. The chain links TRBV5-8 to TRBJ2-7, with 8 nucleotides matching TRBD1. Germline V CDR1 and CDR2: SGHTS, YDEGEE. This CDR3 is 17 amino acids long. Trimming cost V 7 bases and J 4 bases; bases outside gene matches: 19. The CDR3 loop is CASLGRNRGNILYEQYF. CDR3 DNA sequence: TGTGCCAGCCTCGGGCGAAACAGGGGGAATATCTTGTACGAGCAGTACTTC. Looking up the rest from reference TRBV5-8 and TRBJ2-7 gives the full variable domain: EAGVTQSPTHLIKTRGQQATLRCSPISGHTSVYWYQQALGLGLQFLLWYDEGEERNRGNFPPRFSGRQFPNYSSELNVNALELEDSALYLCASLGRNRGNILYEQYFGPGTRLTVT.

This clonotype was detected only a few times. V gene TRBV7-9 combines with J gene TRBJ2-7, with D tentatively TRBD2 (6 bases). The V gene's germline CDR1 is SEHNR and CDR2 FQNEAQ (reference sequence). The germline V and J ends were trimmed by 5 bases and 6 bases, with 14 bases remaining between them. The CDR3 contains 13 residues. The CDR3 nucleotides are TGTGCCAGCAGCCCCGAGGAGGGACTCGAGCAGTACTTC. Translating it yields CASSPEEGLEQYF.

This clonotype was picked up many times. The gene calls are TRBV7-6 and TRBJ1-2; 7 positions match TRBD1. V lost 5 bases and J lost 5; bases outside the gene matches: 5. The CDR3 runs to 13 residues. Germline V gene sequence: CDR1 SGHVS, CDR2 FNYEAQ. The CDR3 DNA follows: TGTGCCAGCAGCCCGCGACAGGGTTATGGCTACACCTTC. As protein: CASSPRQGYGYTF.

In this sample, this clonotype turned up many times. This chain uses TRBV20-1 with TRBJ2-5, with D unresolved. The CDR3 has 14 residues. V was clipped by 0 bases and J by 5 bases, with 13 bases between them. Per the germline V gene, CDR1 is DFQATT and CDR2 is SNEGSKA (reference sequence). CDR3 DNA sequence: TGCAGTGCTAGAGATGATGACGGGTTGGAGACCCAGTACTTC. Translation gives CSARDDDGLETQYF.

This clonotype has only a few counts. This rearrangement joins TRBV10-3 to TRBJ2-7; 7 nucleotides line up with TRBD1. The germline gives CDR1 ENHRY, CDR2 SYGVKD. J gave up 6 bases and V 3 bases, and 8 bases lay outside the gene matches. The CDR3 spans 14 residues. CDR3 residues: CAISDREDRVEQYF. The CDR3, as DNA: TGTGCCATCAGTGACCGCGAAGACAGGGTCGAGCAGTACTTC.

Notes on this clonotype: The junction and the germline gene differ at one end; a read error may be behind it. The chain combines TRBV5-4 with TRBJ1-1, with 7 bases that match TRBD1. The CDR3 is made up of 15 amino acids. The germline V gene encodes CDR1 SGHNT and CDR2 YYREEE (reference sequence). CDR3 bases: TGTGCCGGCAGCGCCCCGGGACAGAGTTCCACTGAAGCTTTCTTT. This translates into CAGSAPGQSSTEAFF.

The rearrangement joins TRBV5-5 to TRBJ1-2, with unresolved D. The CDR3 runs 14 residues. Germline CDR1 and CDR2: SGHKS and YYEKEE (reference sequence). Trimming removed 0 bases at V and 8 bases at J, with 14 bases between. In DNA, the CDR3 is TGTGCCAGCAGCTTGGGGGGAATAGGTGGCGGCTACACCTTC. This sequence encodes CASSLGGIGGGYTF.